Presented here are 13 T cell receptor beta chains from one specimen sequenced in a study of blood T cell repertoires in COVID-19. Clones were read by immunoSEQ multiplex PCR, and TCRdb kept only the in-frame ones, dropping some. The table includes about 150,000 clones, 78% detected once. Sequenced: peripheral blood. These receptors came from a man older than 75 with acute or convalescent COVID-19.

The chain's CDR3 is CAWTALNVNEKLFF. The CDR3 DNA follows: TGTGCCTGGACCGCCCTAAACGTGAATGAAAAACTGTTTTTT. The genes are TRBV30 and TRBJ1-4; D remains unclear. The CDR3 is 14 residues long. Trimming shortened V by 4 bases and J by 5 bases, and 14 bases separated the two germline ends. CDR1 GTSNPN and CDR2 SVGIG come from the germline V gene (reference sequence).

This clone was seen only a few times. The CDR3, as DNA: TGTGCCAGCAGCGTAGAAGCGGGACGATTCTACACCTTC. Its protein product is CASSVEAGRFYTF. V usage is TRBV9 and J usage is TRBJ1-2; the D gene is possibly TRBD1 (5 bases). Per the germline V gene, CDR1 is SGDLS and CDR2 is YYNGEE. There are 13 residues in the CDR3. Trimming took 0 bases from V and 10 from J, leaving 13 bases between them. The complete variable domain, with remaining parts taken from reference TRBV9 and TRBJ1-2, reads DSGVTQTPKHLITATGQRVTLRCSPRSGDLSVYWYQQSLDQGLQFLIQYYNGEERAKGNILERFSAQQFPDLHSELNLSSLELGDSALYFCASSVEAGRFYTFGSGTRLTVV.

The chain recombines TRBV21-1 with TRBJ2-3; TRBD2 was called by the table and not checked on the DNA. TRBV21-1 is a pseudogene segment. The CDR3 runs 17 residues. The CDR3 coding sequence is TGTGCCAGCAGCAAAACCACTCTAGCGGGTCGGGCAGATACGCAGTATTTT. It codes for CASSKTTLAGRADTQYF.

The rearrangement joins TRBV10-3 to TRBJ1-1, with D unclear. CDR3 size: 12 residues. V lost 6 bases to trimming and J lost 4 bases, with 9 bases between them. Germline lookup yields CDR1 ENHRY and CDR2 SYGVKD. The CDR3: CAIRETSTEAFF. CDR3 in DNA: TGTGCCATCAGGGAGACAAGCACTGAAGCTTTCTTT.

This clone was found once. The rearrangement uses TRBV10-3 and TRBJ2-5; 8 bases map to TRBD1. The CDR3 has 13 residues. V dropped 11 bases and J dropped 5; count of bases not matched to a gene: 10. Germline CDR1 and CDR2: ENHRY and SYGVKD. In DNA form, the CDR3 reads TGTGCCGGCCGGCAGGGGGCAGGGGAGACCCAGTACTTC. This codes for CAGRQGAGETQYF.

The genes are TRBV19 and TRBJ2-1; D gene unclear. Looked up from germline, CDR1 is LNHDA and CDR2 is SQIVND (reference sequence). V was shortened by 7 bases and J by 0 bases, with 10 bases between the two germline ends. This CDR3 contains 14 residues. CDR3 bases: TGTGCCAGTACAGGTAGAAGCTCCTACAATGAGCAGTTCTTC. It translates to CASTGRSSYNEQFF.

There are a few counts of this clone. The chain joins TRBV5-4 to TRBJ2-7; the match to TRBD1 covers 8 bases. Trimming at V came to 4 bases and at J to 2 bases, leaving 5 bases not matched to a gene. The germline V gene encodes CDR1 SGHNT and CDR2 YYREEE (reference sequence). The length of the CDR3 is 14 residues. For the CDR3, the DNA is TGTGCCAGCAGCCCGCAGGGGGCTACCTACGAGCAGTACTTC. It encodes CASSPQGATYEQYF.

The chain carries TRBV11-2 and TRBJ2-5; 9 bases match TRBD2. Germline CDR1 and CDR2: SGHAT and FQNNGV. The CDR3 contains 16 residues. V lost 1 base and J lost 1; bases outside the gene matches: 4. CDR3 sequence reads: CASSLGLAASQETQYF. The CDR3 bases are TGTGCCAGCAGCTTAGGACTAGCGGCGAGCCAAGAGACCCAGTACTTC. The variable domain in full, completed from reference TRBV11-2 and TRBJ2-5, reads EAGVAQSPRYKIIEKRQSVAFWCNPISGHATLYWYQQILGQGPKLLIQFQNNGVVDDSQLPKDRFSAERLKGVDSTLKIQPAKLEDSAVYLCASSLGLAASQETQYFGPGTRLLVL.

V usage is TRBV5-6 and J usage is TRBJ1-2; D unclear. Germline lookup yields CDR1 SGHDT and CDR2 YYEEEE. V was shortened by 0 bases and J by 4 bases, with 10 bases between the two germline ends. The CDR3 has 14 amino acids. The CDR3 region has the DNA TGTGCCAGCAGCTTGGAGGCGCAGGTCTATGGCTACACCTTC. Amino acids: CASSLEAQVYGYTF.

V gene TRBV11-3 combines with J gene TRBJ2-1, with D unresolved. V was clipped by 1 base and J by 9 bases, with 10 bases between them. The CDR3 totals 13 residues. Germline V gives CDR1 SGHNT, CDR2 YENEEA. The CDR3 sequence: CASSLGASSEQFF. The CDR3 DNA reads as TGTGCCAGCAGCTTAGGGGCGAGTAGTGAGCAGTTCTTC.

The CDR3 DNA follows: TGTGCCAGCACCCCCGGGACACCACGAAGGGGGAATGAAAAACTGTTTTTT. Translating it yields CASTPGTPRRGNEKLFF. This chain joins TRBV27 and TRBJ1-4; weak D call: TRBD1 (6 bases). CDR1 and CDR2 from the germline V gene are MNHEY and SMNVEV (reference sequence). Trimming removed 7 bases from V and 5 bases from J, with 23 bases in between. The CDR3 is 17 amino acids.

In regard to this clone: This CDR3 is also generated by other DNA sequences in the sample. The gene calls are TRBV5-1 and TRBJ1-1; no firm D call. CDR3 length: 13 amino acids. Germline V lookup: CDR1 SGHRS, CDR2 YFSETQ. With 4 bases removed from V and 0 bases from J, the gap between germline ends came to 7 bases. In DNA, the CDR3 is TGCGCCAGCAGCCTAAGAATGAACACTGAAGCTTTCTTT. Its translation: CASSLRMNTEAFF.

This clone was seen once. The gene calls are TRBV7-2 and TRBJ2-5; 11 positions match TRBD2. J was trimmed by 4 bases and V by 5 bases; bases with no gene match: 12. The CDR3 loop spans 17 amino acids. CDR1 SGHTA and CDR2 FQGNSA come from the germline V gene. The CDR3 sequence: CASSHNGYSGGAETQYF. For the CDR3, the DNA is TGTGCCAGCAGCCACAACGGGTATAGCGGGGGGGCAGAGACCCAGTACTTC.